These 30 T cell receptor beta chains were all obtained from the same sample, sequenced in a study. TCRdb re-called the RT-PCR reads through MiXCR, storing one row per CDR3 protein. The sample consists of about 700,000 distinct CDR3 sequences, approximately 14% of them appearing once. Specimen: memory CD4+ T cells from blood. Receptors originate from a female donor in good health, serving as a healthy control.

This clonotype came up a few times. The chain employs TRBV20-1 and TRBJ2-3, with D possibly matching TRBD2 (5 bases). The length of the CDR3 is 14 residues. CDR1 is DFQATT, CDR2 SNEGSKA, per germline (reference sequence). V gave up 3 bases and J gave up 7 bases, with 17 bases separating them. The CDR3 DNA is TGCAGTGCTAGTGGGTCGGGAATAGGAAATACGCAGTATTTT. The encoded protein is CSASGSGIGNTQYF.

This clonotype was observed at least ten times. The rearrangement links TRBV10-3 to TRBJ2-7; perhaps TRBD1 as D (6 bases). The germline V gene has CDR1 ENHRY and CDR2 SYGVKD. The germline V and J ends were trimmed by 8 bases and 3 bases, with 11 bases remaining between them. The CDR3 is made up of 12 amino acids. For the CDR3, the DNA is TGTGCCATCGGCTCACAGGGCTACGAGCAGTACTTC. Residues: CAIGSQGYEQYF.

Only a few counts were recorded for this clonotype. The chain couples TRBV20-1 to TRBJ1-1; 8 bases align to TRBD1. The germline V gene has CDR1 DFQATT and CDR2 SNEGSKA (reference sequence). With 3 bases clipped from V and 1 base from J, the junction kept 7 bases outside the gene matches. There are 15 residues in the CDR3. CDR3 residues: CSASVPGQGNTEAFF. For the CDR3, the DNA is TGCAGTGCTAGCGTCCCTGGACAGGGGAACACTGAAGCTTTCTTT.

This rearrangement joins TRBV24-1 to TRBJ1-2; D is undetermined. The germline V and J ends were trimmed by 0 bases and 5 bases, with 6 bases remaining between them. Germline CDR1 KGHDR, CDR2 SFDVKD. The length of the CDR3 is 13 residues. CDR3 amino acids: CATSDLGEYGYTF. The CDR3 nucleotides are TGTGCCACCAGTGATTTGGGGGAGTATGGCTACACCTTC.

This clonotype was observed at least ten times. Germline is not matched at one junction end, which may reflect a read error. The gene calls are TRBV20-1 and TRBJ1-2; D is undetermined. This CDR3 has 13 residues. The germline V gene has CDR1 DFQATT and CDR2 SNEGSKA (reference sequence). CDR3 coding DNA: TGCAGTGCCAGAGGAATGGCGGCAAAAGGCTACACCTTC. Encoded protein: CSARGMAAKGYTF.

This clonotype has just a few counts. The chain has TRBV4-2 and TRBJ2-1, with a possible D match to TRBD2 (5 bases). V dropped 0 bases and J dropped 3 bases, with 9 bases sitting between them. This CDR3 spans 15 amino acids. Per germline, CDR1 LGHNA and CDR2 YNFKEQ. CDR3 nucleotide sequence: TGTGCCAGCAGCCAAGATGCTAGCTTCTACAATGAGCAGTTCTTC. This translates into CASSQDASFYNEQFF.

J is TRBJ1-3 and V is TRBV6-5; 8 bases are shared with TRBD1. Unmatched junction bases numbered 13, after V lost 8 bases and J lost 4 bases. The CDR3 has 16 residues. Germline V gene lookup returns CDR1 MNHEY and CDR2 SVGAGI. CDR3 coding DNA: TGTGCCAGCTCAACCAATACAGGGGGAAAAGGAAACACCATATATTTT. This codes for CASSTNTGGKGNTIYF.

This clonotype was observed at least ten times. The chain carries TRBV12-3 or TRBV12-4 and TRBJ2-5, with 14 bases that match TRBD2. This CDR3 is built from 14 residues. V dropped 5 bases and J dropped 5; count of bases not matched to a gene: 1. CDR3 nucleotides: TGTGCCAGCAGTAGGACTAGCGGGGGGGAGACCCAGTACTTC. The encoded protein is CASSRTSGGETQYF.

As regards this clonotype: A much larger clone differs by one base, so this may be a read error. V is TRBV6-5 and J is TRBJ1-6; D remains unclear. CDR1 MNHEY and CDR2 SVGAGI come from the germline V gene. The CDR3 has 15 amino acids. In DNA form, the CDR3 reads TGTACCAGCAGTTGGCAGCAATCTCCTAATTCACCCCTCCACTTT. This gives the protein CTSSWQQSPNSPLHF.

The chain links TRBV5-6 to TRBJ1-5; 9 bases map to TRBD1. V was clipped by 4 bases and J by 3 bases; unmatched bases: 8. CDR3 length: 16 amino acids. CDR1 and CDR2 (germline): SGHDT, YYEEEE. The CDR3: CASSPRGQGINQPQHF. The CDR3 bases are TGTGCCAGCAGCCCCCGAGGACAGGGGATCAATCAGCCCCAGCATTTT.

The chain couples TRBV6-5 to TRBJ2-3; 8 bases align to TRBD1. The germline V gene has CDR1 MNHEY and CDR2 SVGAGI. The length of the CDR3 is 15 residues. J gave up 4 bases and V 7 bases, and 10 bases lay outside the gene matches. The CDR3 sequence: CASTKTGVRPDTQYF. CDR3 nucleotide sequence: TGTGCCAGCACTAAGACAGGGGTGCGCCCAGATACGCAGTATTTT.

V and J are TRBV20-1 and TRBJ2-2, with a tentative D call TRBD2 (5 bases). V lost 0 bases to trimming and J lost 2 bases, with 16 bases between them. The length of the CDR3 is 17 residues. Germline-derived CDR1 and CDR2 are DFQATT and SNEGSKA (reference sequence). In DNA form, the CDR3 reads TGCAGTGCTAGAGATTTTGGCGGGCCGACCAACACCGGGGAGCTGTTTTTT. Translated, it gives CSARDFGGPTNTGELFF.

The genes are TRBV6-2 or TRBV6-3 and TRBJ1-5; the match to TRBD1 covers 7 bases. CDR1 is MNHEY and CDR2 is SVGEGT in the germline V gene. V trimming: 5 bases; J trimming: 3 bases; junction bases outside the gene matches: 7. This CDR3 has 15 amino acids. The CDR3 nucleotides are TGTGCCAGCAGTACCCCGACAGGGCACAATCAGCCCCAGCATTTT. Translated: CASSTPTGHNQPQHF.

The gene calls are TRBV5-1 and TRBJ2-1, with 7 nucleotides matching TRBD1. This CDR3 is 14 amino acids long. Germline V gives CDR1 SGHRS, CDR2 YFSETQ. V trimming: 4 bases; J trimming: 6 bases; junction bases outside the gene matches: 7. In DNA form, the CDR3 reads TGCGCCAGCAGCACCGGACAGGCCGGCAATGAGCAGTTCTTC. Protein sequence: CASSTGQAGNEQFF.

This clonotype appeared once. The V call is TRBV3-1, the J call TRBJ2-1; 9 bases are shared with TRBD2. V trimming: 4 bases; J trimming: 8 bases; junction bases outside the gene matches: 3. The CDR3 is made up of 13 amino acids. CDR1 and CDR2 from the germline V gene are LGHDT and YNNKEL (reference sequence). CDR3 residues: CASSPLAGHEQFF. CDR3 DNA sequence: TGTGCCAGCAGCCCTCTAGCGGGGCATGAGCAGTTCTTC.

The DNA for the CDR3 is TGTGCCAGCAGCTTAGTCGGGCCACTCGGGGGCTACACCTTC. It is translated as CASSLVGPLGGYTF. This sequence joins TRBV11-2 and TRBJ1-2; no definite D call. Looked up from germline, CDR1 is SGHAT and CDR2 is FQNNGV. The V end was cut by 1 base, the J end by 8 bases, with 14 bases between. The CDR3 extends over 14 amino acids.

V and J are TRBV6-1 and TRBJ1-5; TRBD1 is a possible D gene (5 bases). The CDR3 sequence is 15 residues long. Trimming stripped 4 bases from V and 0 bases from J, with 10 bases between. CDR1 MNHNS and CDR2 SASEGT come from the germline V gene. CDR3 DNA sequence: TGTGCCAGCAGTGTCCAACAGGATAGCAATCAGCCCCAGCATTTT. Translated, it gives CASSVQQDSNQPQHF.

This clonotype was seen many times. The V gene is TRBV12-3 or TRBV12-4, the J gene TRBJ2-3, with D unclear. The CDR3 spans 11 residues. V lost 8 bases, J lost 1 base, and 4 bases lay in between. CDR3 residues: CASAGTDTQYF. CDR3 bases: TGTGCCAGCGCGGGCACAGATACGCAGTATTTT.

The chain joins TRBV3-1 to TRBJ1-1; D is undetermined. Germline V CDR1 and CDR2: LGHDT, YNNKEL (reference sequence). V shed 1 base and J shed 6 bases, with 15 bases lying between them. The CDR3 covers 15 residues. CDR3 protein: CASSQANPGLAEAFF. CDR3 nucleotides: TGTGCCAGCAGCCAAGCAAATCCCGGGCTCGCTGAAGCTTTCTTT.

This clonotype was detected many times. The chain links TRBV6-5 to TRBJ2-7; the match to TRBD2 covers 14 bases. The length of the CDR3 is 15 residues. V trimming: 7 bases; J trimming: 6 bases; junction bases outside the gene matches: 8. From germline, CDR1 is MNHEY and CDR2 SVGAGI. CDR3 DNA: TGTGCCAGCAAGAGACTAGCGGGAGGGCCCGGCGAGCAGTACTTC. Translated: CASKRLAGGPGEQYF.

There are a few counts of this clonotype. The DNA of the CDR3 is TGTGCCAGCACCGGAGGTCTGTCCTACGAGCAGTACTTC. Amino acids: CASTGGLSYEQYF. This chain uses TRBV2 with TRBJ2-7; possible D gene TRBD2, 5 bases. V lost 7 bases, J lost 1 base, and 11 bases lay in between. Germline CDR1 is SNHLY and CDR2 is FYNNEI. This CDR3 region has 13 residues.

This chain uses TRBV18 with TRBJ2-5; 9 bases align to TRBD1. Germline trimming cut 8 bases from V and 5 bases from J; bases unmatched to any gene: 6. This CDR3 spans 13 amino acids. Germline values: CDR1 KGHSH, CDR2 LQKENI. The CDR3 spells CASGQGRRETQYF. The CDR3 DNA is TGTGCCAGCGGACAGGGGCGGCGGGAGACCCAGTACTTC.

This clonotype showed up just a few times. V usage is TRBV13 and J usage is TRBJ2-7; a possible D gene is TRBD2 (5 bases). This CDR3 spans 16 amino acids. CDR1 is PRHDT and CDR2 is FYEKMQ in the germline V gene (reference sequence). Deletions cut 5 bases from V and 3 bases from J, with 20 bases between. The CDR3 DNA reads as TGTGCCAGCAGCCAGTCTTACGGCGGGCCCCACTACGAGCAGTACTTC. This gives the protein CASSQSYGGPHYEQYF. The full variable domain, with the rest looked up from reference TRBV13 and TRBJ2-7, is AAGVIQSPRHLIKEKRETATLKCYPIPRHDTVYWYQQGPGQDPQFLISFYEKMQSDKGSIPDRFSAQQFSDYHSELNMSSLELGDSALYFCASSQSYGGPHYEQYFGPGTRLTVT.

In its sample, this clonotype was seen many times. V is TRBV20-1 and J is TRBJ2-4; 9 bases align to TRBD2. Germline V gene sequence: CDR1 DFQATT, CDR2 SNEGSKA (reference sequence). V trimming: 6 bases; J trimming: 8 bases; junction bases outside the gene matches: 14. This CDR3 spans 15 amino acids. The CDR3 sequence: CSAPGAGGPSDIQYF. In DNA form, the CDR3 reads TGCAGTGCCCCTGGGGCGGGAGGGCCCTCGGACATTCAGTACTTC.

V and J are TRBV5-1 and TRBJ2-2, with TRBD2 matching 7 bases. V gave up 1 base and J gave up 3 bases; unmatched junction bases: 6. The CDR3 length is 16 residues. Germline CDR1 SGHRS, CDR2 YFSETQ. CDR3: CASSLFVAGHTGELFF. The CDR3 DNA reads TGCGCCAGCAGCTTGTTTGTAGCGGGTCACACCGGGGAGCTGTTTTTT.

This clonotype was picked up a small number of times. This sequence joins TRBV15 and TRBJ2-2; the D is unclear. The CDR3 consists of 11 residues. Germline CDR1 and CDR2: LNHNV and YYDKDF (reference sequence). V gave up 3 bases and J gave up 8 bases, with 4 bases separating them. CDR3 bases: TGTGCCACCAGCAGTTCGGGGGAGCTGTTTTTT. Translated: CATSSSGELFF.

At least ten counts were recorded for this clonotype. The V and J genes are TRBV6-5 and TRBJ2-5; 8 nucleotides match TRBD1. V shed 5 bases and J 2 bases; nucleotides not matched to a gene: 4. The CDR3 length is 14 residues. Germline V CDR1 and CDR2: MNHEY, SVGAGI. The DNA for the CDR3 is TGTGCCAGCAGTAGGGACAGGAGACAAGAGACCCAGTACTTC. Its protein is CASSRDRRQETQYF.

This rearrangement joins TRBV20-1 to TRBJ1-2; D uncertain. V was pared by 6 bases and J by 1 base, with 12 bases between. The CDR3 is 13 residues long. CDR1 DFQATT and CDR2 SNEGSKA come from the germline V gene (reference sequence). CDR3: CSAPAADNYGYTF. CDR3 nucleotide sequence: TGCAGTGCCCCGGCGGCAGATAACTATGGCTACACCTTC.

This clonotype was counted a few times. The chain recombines TRBV9 with TRBJ2-7; 8 bases are a match to TRBD1. CDR1 is SGDLS, CDR2 YYNGEE, per germline. Losses at the gene ends were 3 bases for V and 3 bases for J; bases not matched to a gene: 11. This CDR3 region has 16 residues. The CDR3 region is CASSGASNGQGYEQYF. CDR3 nucleotide sequence: TGTGCCAGCAGCGGAGCGTCTAACGGACAGGGCTACGAGCAGTACTTC.

This clonotype was counted between two and nine times. V gene TRBV5-1 combines with J gene TRBJ2-7, with 7 nucleotides matching TRBD1. The CDR3 sequence is 13 residues long. Germline V lookup: CDR1 SGHRS, CDR2 YFSETQ. J gave up 6 bases and V 5 bases, and 8 bases lay outside the gene matches. The CDR3 DNA follows: TGCGCCAGCAGGGTTGAGGGGGCGGTCGAGCAGTACTTC. Its translation is CASRVEGAVEQYF.